Presented here are 32 T cell receptor beta chains from one specimen sequenced in a study of pediatric ulcerative colitis. Assay used: immunoSEQ multiplex PCR; TCRdb lists only in-frame clones, some missing. The table shows around 18,000 clones, with roughly 80% occurring only once. The rectum was sampled with one to two pinch biopsies at colonoscopy. Sequencing used gut tissue. The origin of the receptors is a boy between 5 and 17 years old with moderate ulcerative colitis.

In this sample, this clone turned up once. The chain employs TRBV11-2 and TRBJ2-3; 9 nucleotides line up with TRBD1. Germline trimming cut 3 bases from V and 3 bases from J; bases unmatched to any gene: 7. The CDR3 extends over 16 amino acids. Germline V gene lookup returns CDR1 SGHAT and CDR2 FQNNGV. Written as DNA, the CDR3 is TGTGCCAGCAGCTTGAACAGGGGGCGCGGTACAGATACGCAGTATTTT. This encodes CASSLNRGRGTDTQYF.

This clone was picked up a small number of times. The chain employs TRBV4-2 and TRBJ2-3; unclear D gene. The CDR3 has 12 residues. Deletions cut 0 bases from V and 14 bases from J, with 12 bases between. From germline, CDR1 is LGHNA and CDR2 YNFKEQ. CDR3 in amino acids: CASSQDIDVLYF. CDR3 in DNA: TGTGCCAGCAGCCAAGATATCGATGTGCTGTATTTT.

This chain connects TRBV7-9 to TRBJ1-1; D is uncertain. From germline, CDR1 is SEHNR and CDR2 FQNEAQ (reference sequence). V lost 3 bases and J 0 bases, leaving 14 bases between the germline ends. CDR3 size: 16 residues. The DNA of the CDR3 is TGTGCCAGCAGCTTTGAGCGTGCCAGTTTGAACACTGAAGCTTTCTTT. It encodes CASSFERASLNTEAFF.

The chain combines TRBV5-1 with TRBJ2-1, with 7 bases matching TRBD2. The CDR3 runs to 14 residues. V was pared by 4 bases and J by 8 bases, with 9 bases of the junction left unmatched. The V gene's germline CDR1 is SGHRS and CDR2 YFSETQ. CDR3 loop: CASSQETSRYEQFF. In DNA form, the CDR3 reads TGCGCCAGCAGCCAAGAGACTAGCCGGTATGAGCAGTTCTTC.

The V call is TRBV2, the J call TRBJ2-5; D may be TRBD1 or TRBD2 (5 bases each). Germline-derived CDR1 and CDR2 are SNHLY and FYNNEI. There are 14 residues in the CDR3. V dropped 2 bases and J dropped 5 bases, with 12 bases sitting between them. The CDR3 DNA reads TGTGCCAGCAGTGAACAGCAGGGAGTGGAGACCCAGTACTTC. This gives the protein CASSEQQGVETQYF.

This chain uses TRBV7-2 with TRBJ2-5, with D tentatively TRBD2 (7 bases). Trimming stripped 3 bases from V and 5 bases from J, with 13 bases between. The germline V gene has CDR1 SGHTA and CDR2 FQGNSA. The CDR3 covers 14 residues. DNA for the CDR3: TGTGCCAGCAGCTTGTCCGGGGGGCCTGAGACCCAGTACTTC. It codes for CASSLSGGPETQYF. The variable domain in full, completed from reference TRBV7-2 and TRBJ2-5, reads GAGVSQSPSNKVTEKGKDVELRCDPISGHTALYWYRQSLGQGLEFLIYFQGNSAPDKSGLPSDRFSAERTGGSVSTLTIQRTQQEDSAVYLCASSLSGGPETQYFGPGTRLLVL.

The V call is TRBV29-1, the J call TRBJ2-7; 9 nucleotides match TRBD1. This CDR3 comprises 12 residues. J gave up 7 bases and V 4 bases, and 5 bases lay outside the gene matches. CDR1 and CDR2 from the germline V gene are SQVTM and ANQGSEA. CDR3 bases: TGCAGCGTTGGGGACAGGGCGAGGGAGCAGTACTTC. Protein: CSVGDRAREQYF.

The rearrangement uses TRBV5-4 and TRBJ2-3, with TRBD2 matching 10 bases. Germline V CDR1 and CDR2: SGHNT, YYREEE (reference sequence). CDR3 length equals 16 residues. V was pared by 2 bases and J by 4 bases, with 7 bases of the junction left unmatched. The CDR3 nucleotides are TGTGCCAGCAGCTTCCAGCGGGGGGGAATAGCAGATACGCAGTATTTT. It codes for CASSFQRGGIADTQYF.

This rearrangement joins TRBV4-3 to TRBJ2-2; 7 nucleotides match TRBD2. V lost 0 bases and J lost 6; bases outside the gene matches: 13. The CDR3 consists of 18 residues. Germline-derived CDR1 and CDR2 are LGHNA and YSLEER. The CDR3 reads CASSQDTIWTSIPGELFF. The CDR3 nucleotides read TGCGCCAGCAGCCAAGATACGATCTGGACTAGTATCCCCGGGGAGCTGTTTTTT.

This sequence joins TRBV7-2 and TRBJ2-1; no firm D call. V lost 0 bases to trimming and J lost 6 bases, with 3 bases between them. CDR1 and CDR2 (germline): SGHTA, FQGNSA. CDR3 size: 12 residues. CDR3 region: CASSLAANEQFF. CDR3 nucleotide sequence: TGTGCCAGCAGCTTAGCTGCCAATGAGCAGTTCTTC.

The table lists this clone with a count of one. The gene calls are TRBV7-9 and TRBJ1-5, with no clear D. Germline V gene data show CDR1 as SEHNR and CDR2 as FQNEAQ (reference sequence). The CDR3 extends over 14 amino acids. V was clipped by 3 bases and J by 1 base, with 7 bases between them. The CDR3 sequence: CASSLDLSNQPQHF. The CDR3 nucleotides read TGTGCCAGCAGCTTGGACTTGAGCAATCAGCCCCAGCATTTT.

The chain combines TRBV6-1 with TRBJ1-4; 9 nucleotides agree with TRBD1. The CDR3 consists of 17 residues. The germline V gene has CDR1 MNHNS and CDR2 SASEGT. Losses at the gene ends were 4 bases for V and 2 bases for J; bases not matched to a gene: 8. In DNA, the CDR3 is TGTGCCAGCAGTGTTAACAGGGGGCGGGCTACTAATGAAAAACTGTTTTTT. It yields the protein CASSVNRGRATNEKLFF.

The rearrangement links TRBV4-1 to TRBJ1-1; TRBD1 might be the D (6 bases). V dropped 1 base and J dropped 0 bases, with 15 bases sitting between them. The germline gives CDR1 MGHRA, CDR2 YSYEKL. The CDR3 covers 17 residues. CDR3 loop: CASSQGDGRDMNTEAFF. In DNA, the CDR3 is TGCGCCAGCAGCCAAGGCGATGGGCGGGACATGAACACTGAAGCTTTCTTT.

V usage is TRBV6-1 and J usage is TRBJ1-1, with D possibly TRBD1 on 5 matching bases. Germline V gene data show CDR1 as MNHNS and CDR2 as SASEGT. Trimming removed 0 bases at V and 6 bases at J, with 11 bases between. The CDR3 has 14 amino acids. In nucleotides, the CDR3 is TGTGCCAGCAGTGAAGCGCCAGGGAGCTCTGAAGCTTTCTTT. This gives the protein CASSEAPGSSEAFF.

The sample holds a few counts of this clone. This chain joins TRBV7-3 and TRBJ1-2; D not resolved. The germline V and J ends were trimmed by 3 bases and 5 bases, with 16 bases remaining between them. This CDR3 comprises 15 residues. Germline V gives CDR1 SGHTA, CDR2 FQGTGA. Here the CDR3 reads CASSFTAGKEYGYTF. CDR3 DNA sequence: TGTGCCAGCAGCTTTACGGCCGGAAAAGAATATGGCTACACCTTC.

This chain links TRBV19 with TRBJ1-2, with TRBD1 matching over 7 bases. CDR3 length equals 15 residues. Losses at the gene ends were 5 bases for V and 0 bases for J; bases not matched to a gene: 6. Germline-derived CDR1 and CDR2 are LNHDA and SQIVND (reference sequence). CDR3 coding DNA: TGTGCCAGTAGTCTTCGGACAGGAGCTAACTATGGCTACACCTTC. Translating it yields CASSLRTGANYGYTF.

This clone appeared a few times. The CDR3 DNA sequence: TGTGCCAGTAGTATAGTGGGGGGCGTTTTCACAGATACGCAGTATTTT. As protein: CASSIVGGVFTDTQYF. V usage is TRBV19 and J usage is TRBJ2-3; D assignment may be TRBD1 or TRBD2 (6 bases each). The V and J ends lost 1 base and 2 bases respectively, with 13 bases between them. The CDR3 spans 16 residues. The germline CDR1 and CDR2 sequences are LNHDA and SQIVND (reference sequence).

The chain employs TRBV20-1 and TRBJ2-7; no clear D. This CDR3 has 11 amino acids. Germline V gene sequence: CDR1 DFQATT, CDR2 SNEGSKA (reference sequence). The germline V and J ends were trimmed by 6 bases and 6 bases, with 12 bases remaining between them. The CDR3 protein is CSAFNMAEQYF. The CDR3 coding sequence is TGCAGTGCCTTCAACATGGCCGAGCAGTACTTC.

The chain joins TRBV4-2 to TRBJ2-3, with 12 nucleotides matching TRBD2. After removal of 1 base from V and 6 bases from J, the junction contained 5 bases not matched to a gene. Per germline, CDR1 LGHNA and CDR2 YNFKEQ. The CDR3 has 16 amino acids. CDR3 sequence reads: CASSQGTSGDGDTQYF. CDR3 in DNA: TGTGCCAGCAGCCAAGGGACTAGCGGGGATGGGGATACGCAGTATTTT.

The chain is built from TRBV5-5 and TRBJ2-7, with 11 bases fitting TRBD1. V gave up 4 bases and J gave up 1 base; unmatched junction bases: 4. Germline V lookup: CDR1 SGHKS, CDR2 YYEKEE (reference sequence). The CDR3 runs 15 residues. The DNA of the CDR3 is TGTGCCAGCAGCGTCGGGACAGGGGGTTCCTACGAGCAGTACTTC. Translated: CASSVGTGGSYEQYF.

This chain joins TRBV7-4 and TRBJ2-7; 8 nucleotides align to TRBD2. This CDR3 comprises 15 residues. The germline V gene encodes CDR1 SGHVT and CDR2 SQSDAQ. Unmatched junction bases numbered 8, after V lost 4 bases and J lost 3 bases. The CDR3: CASSSQREKDYEQYF. In DNA, the CDR3 is TGTGCCAGCAGCTCCCAGCGGGAGAAGGACTACGAGCAGTACTTC.

V usage is TRBV20-1 and J usage is TRBJ2-3, with D hard to call. Trimming left V 7 bases short and J 2 bases short, with 7 bases between. Germline values: CDR1 DFQATT, CDR2 SNEGSKA (reference sequence). The CDR3 totals 11 residues. Here the CDR3 reads CSGRFTDTQYF. For the CDR3, the DNA is TGCAGTGGCAGATTCACAGATACGCAGTATTTT.

This clone was seen just once. V and J are TRBV19 and TRBJ1-4; 10 bases are a match to TRBD1. With 6 bases clipped from V and 8 bases from J, the junction kept 6 bases outside the gene matches. This CDR3 spans 14 amino acids. From germline, CDR1 is LNHDA and CDR2 SQIVND (reference sequence). The CDR3 region has the DNA TGTGCCAGTAGGAGACAGGGGGCAGGCGAAAAACTGTTTTTT. Protein sequence: CASRRQGAGEKLFF.

The rearrangement links TRBV13 to TRBJ1-1; 7 nucleotides agree with TRBD1. The V gene end was trimmed by 5 bases and the J gene end by 5 bases; junction bases not matched to a gene: 11. Germline V lookup: CDR1 PRHDT, CDR2 FYEKMQ (reference sequence). The CDR3 length is 15 residues. DNA for the CDR3: TGTGCCAGCAGCCCCTACAGGGGCCGCGGGACTGAAGCTTTCTTT. Protein product: CASSPYRGRGTEAFF. Filled out from reference TRBV13 and TRBJ1-1, the complete variable domain reads AAGVIQSPRHLIKEKRETATLKCYPIPRHDTVYWYQQGPGQDPQFLISFYEKMQSDKGSIPDRFSAQQFSDYHSELNMSSLELGDSALYFCASSPYRGRGTEAFFGQGTRLTVV.

The genes are TRBV2 and TRBJ1-5; weak D call: TRBD1 (6 bases). With 8 bases removed from V and 1 base from J, the gap between germline ends came to 12 bases. This CDR3 contains 14 residues. CDR1 is SNHLY, CDR2 FYNNEI, per germline. The CDR3 sequence: CASAGAGSNQPQHF. The CDR3 DNA reads TGTGCCAGCGCAGGGGCGGGGAGCAATCAGCCCCAGCATTTT.

CDR3 sequence: CASNGGNTEAFF. The CDR3 DNA is TGTGCCAGCAATGGGGGGAACACTGAAGCTTTCTTT. The V and J genes are TRBV7-6 and TRBJ1-1, with D perhaps matching TRBD1 (5 bases). Per germline, CDR1 SGHVS and CDR2 FNYEAQ. V lost 7 bases and J lost 1, with 7 bases in between. This CDR3 region has 12 residues. The full variable domain, with the rest looked up from reference TRBV7-6 and TRBJ1-1, is GAGVSQSPRYKVTKRGQDVALRCDPISGHVSLYWYRQALGQGPEFLTYFNYEAQQDKSGLPNDRFSAERPEGSISTLTIQRTEQRDSAMYRCASNGGNTEAFFGQGTRLTVV.

This chain uses TRBV5-1 with TRBJ1-6; 8 bases are a match to TRBD1. Trimming removed 0 bases from V and 13 bases from J; junction bases left unmatched: 6. Germline V gives CDR1 SGHRS, CDR2 YFSETQ. This CDR3 is built from 14 residues. The CDR3 protein is CASSLGQGQIPLHF. DNA of the CDR3: TGCGCCAGCAGCTTGGGACAGGGGCAGATCCCCCTCCACTTT.

This chain links TRBV7-8 with TRBJ1-1, with 7 nucleotides matching TRBD1. This CDR3 has 15 amino acids. V trimming: 2 bases; J trimming: 6 bases; junction bases outside the gene matches: 9. Germline V gene data show CDR1 as SGHVS and CDR2 as FQNEAQ. The CDR3 reads CASSLNRGTGAEAFF. In nucleotides, the CDR3 is TGTGCCAGCAGCTTAAACAGGGGAACGGGGGCTGAAGCTTTCTTT.

The chain recombines TRBV6-9 with TRBJ1-5; D is perhaps TRBD1 (5 bases). This CDR3 region has 11 residues. Germline CDR1 MNHGY, CDR2 SVAAGI. The germline V and J ends were trimmed by 11 bases and 2 bases, with 7 bases remaining between them. The CDR3, as DNA: TGTGCCGTGGGGGGCAATCAGCCCCAGCATTTT. It is translated as CAVGGNQPQHF.

This clone was counted between two and nine times. This sequence joins TRBV5-1 and TRBJ2-2; possibly TRBD2 for D (6 bases). The CDR3 has 16 residues. V was cut by 5 bases and J by 5 bases, with 19 bases left in between. The germline CDR1 and CDR2 sequences are SGHRS and YFSETQ. CDR3 residues: CASSLGTASRTGELFF. The CDR3 region has the DNA TGCGCCAGCAGTCTCGGGACTGCATCAAGAACCGGGGAGCTGTTTTTT.

The chain uses TRBV28 and TRBJ2-6; no firm D call. Trimming took 2 bases from V and 0 from J, leaving 5 bases between them. The CDR3 consists of 15 residues. Germline CDR1 is MDHEN and CDR2 is SYDVKM. The CDR3 bases are TGTGCCAGCAGTTTAAGGATCTCTGGGGCCAACGTCCTGACTTTC. Translated, it gives CASSLRISGANVLTF.

This chain links TRBV5-1 with TRBJ1-1; TRBD1 might be the D (5 bases). The CDR3 length is 13 residues. Trimming cost V 4 bases and J 1 base, with 8 bases left between them. The germline V gene encodes CDR1 SGHRS and CDR2 YFSETQ. The CDR3: CASSRGANTEAFF. The CDR3 nucleotides read TGCGCCAGCAGCCGCGGGGCGAACACTGAAGCTTTCTTT.